These 30 T cell receptor beta chains came from one sample sequenced in a study of post-analysis software for immune sequencing data. TCR beta cDNA libraries included unique molecular identifiers. From the PCR reads, TCRdb called clonotypes with MiXCR, one entry per CDR3 protein. Among 750,000 to 950,000 distinct CDR3 sequences listed, approximately 53% were seen once. Their target antigens are unknown. Points from the study as a whole: Controls showed lower frequencies than patients for roughly five TRBV segments, and TRBV5-6, TRBV5-1 and TRBV20-1 were among these.

The sample consisted of blood. Receptors were obtained from a girl between 10 and 17 years old with multiple sclerosis.

The rearrangement joins TRBV20-1 to TRBJ2-5; D assignment may be TRBD1 or TRBD2 (5 bases each). TRBJ2-7 matches the DNA end more closely, so the J call is doubtful. Germline loops: CDR1 DFQATT, CDR2 SNEGSKA (reference sequence). CDR3 length: 12 amino acids. As DNA, the CDR3 is TGCAGTGCTGAGGACATCGGGACCGAGCAGTACTTC. Its translation is CSAEDIGTEQYF.

The chain is built from TRBV12-3 or TRBV12-4 and TRBJ1-2, with a weak D call TRBD1 (5 bases). This CDR3 spans 13 amino acids. The V and J ends lost 3 bases and 10 bases respectively, with 15 bases between them. Here the CDR3 reads CASSFGTTPYYTF. The CDR3 DNA follows: TGTGCCAGCAGTTTCGGGACTACCCCCTACTACACCTTC.

There are a few counts of this clonotype. The chain couples TRBV6-1 to TRBJ2-3, with 8 bases aligning to TRBD2. The CDR3 has 15 amino acids. With V trimmed by 2 bases and J by 3 bases, 4 bases remained unmatched. CDR1 is MNHNS and CDR2 is SASEGT in the germline V gene. The chain's CDR3 is CASSEISGATDTQYF. CDR3 sequence (DNA): TGTGCCAGCAGTGAAATTAGCGGGGCGACAGATACGCAGTATTTT.

The chain joins TRBV27 to TRBJ2-7, with unresolved D. Trimming removed 3 bases at V and 3 bases at J, with 24 bases between. Per the germline V gene, CDR1 is MNHEY and CDR2 is SMNVEV (reference sequence). The CDR3 extends over 18 amino acids. The CDR3 reads CASSFRSTPGSYGYEQYF. CDR3 DNA sequence: TGTGCCAGCAGTTTCAGGTCAACCCCCGGGTCCTACGGCTACGAGCAGTACTTC.

This clonotype showed up just a few times. The chain links TRBV10-3 to TRBJ2-7; 8 nucleotides match TRBD1. V lost 7 bases to trimming and J lost 7 bases; unmatched junction nucleotides: 21. This CDR3 spans 17 amino acids. Germline lookup yields CDR1 ENHRY and CDR2 SYGVKD. The CDR3: CAITELPQGAPFWEQYF. The CDR3 region has the DNA TGTGCCATCACCGAACTACCGCAGGGGGCCCCTTTCTGGGAGCAGTACTTC.

The rearrangement uses TRBV7-2 and TRBJ2-5; no definite D call. V gave up 5 bases and J gave up 12 bases, with 16 bases separating them. The CDR3 loop spans 12 amino acids. Germline CDR1 SGHTA, CDR2 FQGNSA. The CDR3 nucleotides read TGTGCCAGCAGCGAATGGGATTCGCGGAAGTACTTC. This translates into CASSEWDSRKYF.

To note about this clonotype: The junction departs from germline at one end; a sequencing error may be responsible. The chain has TRBV5-1 and TRBJ2-4; 9 bases match TRBD1. Per the germline V gene, CDR1 is SGHRS and CDR2 is YFSETQ. This CDR3 is 17 amino acids long. In nucleotides, the CDR3 is TGCGCCGGCAGCCCTACAACATCGGGACAGGGTGGAAACATTCAGTACTTC. Its protein product is CAGSPTTSGQGGNIQYF.

The chain links TRBV20-1 to TRBJ1-1; 9 nucleotides line up with TRBD1. The CDR3 is 15 residues long. Per the germline V gene, CDR1 is DFQATT and CDR2 is SNEGSKA (reference sequence). V was clipped by 1 base and J by 5 bases; unmatched bases: 8. The DNA for the CDR3 is TGCAGTGCTAGAGGTGAACAGGGGGCAGATACTGAAGCTTTCTTT. It translates to CSARGEQGADTEAFF.

This chain links TRBV6-1 with TRBJ2-1, with D tentatively TRBD1 or TRBD2 (5 bases each). This CDR3 has 15 amino acids. V was shortened by 5 bases and J by 0 bases, with 11 bases between the two germline ends. The germline V gene encodes CDR1 MNHNS and CDR2 SASEGT. Here the CDR3 DNA reads TGTGCCAGCAGTTCCCGGGACCACTCCTACAATGAGCAGTTCTTC. Its translation: CASSSRDHSYNEQFF.

The chain combines TRBV27 with TRBJ2-5, with 7 bases fitting TRBD2. Germline CDR1 reads MNHEY; CDR2 reads SMNVEV (reference sequence). The V segment lost 6 bases and the J segment 4 bases; nucleotides outside the gene matches: 5. CDR3 size: 13 residues. The CDR3 here is CASRRWEGETQYF. Here the CDR3 DNA reads TGTGCCAGCAGAAGGTGGGAGGGAGAGACCCAGTACTTC.

This clonotype was detected a few times. The chain's CDR3 is CASSLELGWNSPLHF. In DNA, the CDR3 is TGCGCCAGCAGCTTGGAGCTGGGATGGAATTCACCCCTCCACTTT. J is TRBJ1-6 and V is TRBV5-1; no firm D call. The germline gives CDR1 SGHRS, CDR2 YFSETQ. This CDR3 comprises 15 residues. The ends were cut back, 0 bases at V and 7 bases at J, with 11 bases in the middle.

The V and J genes are TRBV5-1 and TRBJ1-2, with TRBD1 matching 7 bases. CDR1 and CDR2 (germline): SGHRS, YFSETQ. This CDR3 comprises 15 residues. The V and J ends lost 4 bases and 2 bases, in that order; junction bases with no gene match: 8. CDR3 coding DNA: TGCGCCAGCAGCCCCAGGGGGGGTTTCAACTATGGCTACACCTTC. Its translation: CASSPRGGFNYGYTF.

This rearrangement joins TRBV29-1 to TRBJ2-4; D gene unclear. V lost 4 bases to trimming and J lost 13 bases, with 17 bases between them. Germline lookup yields CDR1 SQVTM and CDR2 ANQGSEA. The CDR3 runs to 12 residues. As DNA, the CDR3 is TGCAGCGTTGTCTCTGAGTCGCCAACCCAGTACTTC. Encoded protein: CSVVSESPTQYF.

The V call is TRBV12-3 or TRBV12-4, the J call TRBJ2-7; tentatively, D is TRBD1 or TRBD2 (5 bases each). The CDR3 extends over 14 amino acids. The V gene lost 5 bases and the J gene lost 2 bases, with 13 bases spanning the gap. This CDR3 reads CASSHTGPPYEQYF. The CDR3 DNA sequence: TGTGCCAGCAGTCATACGGGACCCCCCTACGAGCAGTACTTC.

The chain carries TRBV9 and TRBJ2-1; D possibly corresponds to TRBD2 (5 bases). Trimming stripped 2 bases from V and 10 bases from J, with 16 bases between. This CDR3 is 14 amino acids long. Germline values: CDR1 SGDLS, CDR2 YYNGEE. For the CDR3, the DNA is TGTGCCAGCAGCGTTGGACTGTCAAACACAGAGCAGTTCTTC. Its translation: CASSVGLSNTEQFF.

The chain employs TRBV5-5 and TRBJ1-2; a possible D gene is TRBD1 (5 bases). Trimming took 6 bases from V and 8 from J, leaving 20 bases between them. The germline gives CDR1 SGHKS, CDR2 YYEKEE (reference sequence). The CDR3 sequence is 14 residues long. The CDR3 protein is CASNPGTGEYGYTF. DNA of the CDR3: TGTGCCAGCAACCCCGGAACAGGTGAATACGGCTACACCTTC.

CDR3 bases: TGCAGCGTTGACGGCAATGAGCAGTTCTTC. Protein product: CSVDGNEQFF. V gene TRBV29-1 combines with J gene TRBJ2-1; no clear D. V lost 3 bases to trimming and J lost 6 bases, with 3 bases between them. CDR3 length: 10 residues. Germline-derived CDR1 and CDR2 are SQVTM and ANQGSEA.

The chain combines TRBV5-1 with TRBJ2-5, with TRBD2 as a possible D gene (5 bases). Deletions cut 5 bases from V and 4 bases from J, with 12 bases between. Per germline, CDR1 SGHRS and CDR2 YFSETQ. The CDR3 is 13 amino acids. CDR3 nucleotide sequence: TGCGCCAGCAGGGGTGATGCGGGAGAGACCCAGTACTTC. Protein: CASRGDAGETQYF.

The table lists this clonotype with a few counts. The junction differs from germline at one of its ends, possibly a read error. V usage is TRBV14 and J usage is TRBJ2-3, with D unclear. Germline V lookup: CDR1 SGHDN, CDR2 FVKESK. There are 14 residues in the CDR3. The DNA for the CDR3 is TGTGCCTGCAGCCAAGAAGTATTCACAGATACGCAGTATTTT. Translated, it gives CACSQEVFTDTQYF.

This clonotype turned up a few times. The chain links TRBV9 to TRBJ2-3; D not resolved. Germline CDR1 SGDLS, CDR2 YYNGEE. This CDR3 spans 12 amino acids. V lost 3 bases and J 2 bases, leaving 4 bases between the germline ends. The CDR3, as DNA: TGTGCCAGCAGCGGTTACACAGATACGCAGTATTTT. It specifies CASSGYTDTQYF.

The chain recombines TRBV20-1 with TRBJ1-2; D gene unclear. V was pared by 4 bases and J by 5 bases, with 8 bases between. The CDR3 consists of 11 residues. Germline CDR1 DFQATT, CDR2 SNEGSKA (reference sequence). The CDR3 sequence is CSAKTTYGYTF. CDR3 DNA sequence: TGCAGTGCTAAAACGACTTATGGCTACACCTTC.

The gene calls are TRBV20-1 and TRBJ2-6, with D possibly being TRBD1 or TRBD2 (6 bases each). CDR1 DFQATT and CDR2 SNEGSKA come from the germline V gene (reference sequence). V lost 6 bases and J 3 bases, leaving 12 bases between the germline ends. The CDR3 loop spans 14 amino acids. CDR3 bases: TGCAGTGCCGGGGGCGCGGGTGGGGCCAACGTCCTGACTTTC. Protein: CSAGGAGGANVLTF.

This chain uses TRBV20-1 with TRBJ2-7; 8 positions agree with TRBD2. The germline gives CDR1 DFQATT, CDR2 SNEGSKA (reference sequence). This CDR3 region has 15 residues. With V trimmed by 0 bases and J by 3 bases, 7 bases remained unmatched. The CDR3 DNA is TGCAGTGCTAGAGATATAGCGGGACCCAGCTACGAGCAGTACTTC. Translated: CSARDIAGPSYEQYF.

This clonotype appeared a single time. The V call is TRBV10-3, the J call TRBJ2-1; no clear D. The CDR3 runs to 13 residues. V lost 0 bases, J lost 7 bases, and 7 bases lay in between. Germline V gives CDR1 ENHRY, CDR2 SYGVKD. CDR3 sequence reads: CAISESHRNEQFF. The DNA of the CDR3 is TGTGCCATCAGTGAGTCGCACAGAAATGAGCAGTTCTTC.

This clonotype was observed once. The chain recombines TRBV7-9 with TRBJ2-1; the D is unclear. The V end lost 1 base, the J end lost 8 bases, and 18 bases lay between the germline ends. From germline, CDR1 is SEHNR and CDR2 FQNEAQ (reference sequence). The CDR3 has 16 residues. The CDR3 loop is CASSLGLGPRDYEQFF. The CDR3 region has the DNA TGTGCCAGCAGCTTAGGGCTCGGGCCCCGAGACTATGAGCAGTTCTTC.

This clonotype occurred a few times. The rearrangement joins TRBV29-1 to TRBJ2-4; no firm D call. Looked up from germline, CDR1 is SQVTM and CDR2 is ANQGSEA. This CDR3 is built from 11 residues. The germline V and J ends were trimmed by 7 bases and 5 bases, with 9 bases remaining between them. CDR3 nucleotide sequence: TGCAGCGCCTCAAATCAAAACATTCAGTACTTC. It specifies CSASNQNIQYF.

The chain couples TRBV28 to TRBJ2-1; TRBD2 matches at 10 bases. This CDR3 contains 12 residues. V lost 7 bases and J lost 13; bases outside the gene matches: 7. Germline V gene sequence: CDR1 MDHEN, CDR2 SYDVKM. CDR3 in amino acids: CASTALAGVQFF. DNA for the CDR3: TGTGCCAGCACTGCCCTAGCGGGAGTTCAGTTCTTC. Full variable domain (remainder filled in from reference TRBV28 and TRBJ2-1): DVKVTQSSRYLVKRTGEKVFLECVQDMDHENMFWYRQDPGLGLRLIYFSYDVKMKEKGDIPEGYSVSREKKERFSLILESASTNQTSMYLCASTALAGVQFFGPGTRLTVL.

The rearrangement joins TRBV6-6 to TRBJ1-5; 7 nucleotides match TRBD1. Germline CDR1 and CDR2: MNHNY and SVGAGI (reference sequence). The CDR3 contains 16 residues. V shed 2 bases, J shed 7 bases, and the junction held 11 bases outside the gene matches. CDR3 protein: CASSYPQGRRGQPQHF. CDR3 in DNA: TGTGCCAGCAGTTACCCACAGGGGAGAAGGGGGCAGCCCCAGCATTTT.

This clonotype was seen only a few times. The V call is TRBV29-1, the J call TRBJ1-1; TRBD1 is a possible D gene (6 bases). Trimming removed 7 bases at V and 8 bases at J, with 14 bases between. CDR1 is SQVTM and CDR2 is ANQGSEA in the germline V gene. CDR3 length: 11 residues. The CDR3 bases are TGCAGCGAAGGGGGGAGGGTCGAAGCTTTCTTT. This translates into CSEGGRVEAFF. Complete variable domain (other parts from reference TRBV29-1 and TRBJ1-1): SAVISQKPSRDICQRGTSLTIQCQVDSQVTMMFWYRQQPGQSLTLIATANQGSEATYESGFVIDKFPISRPNLTFSTLTVSNMSPEDSSIYLCSEGGRVEAFFGQGTRLTVV.

The CDR3 sequence: CASSMIWGREVKSEQFF. CDR3 DNA sequence: TGTGCCAGCAGCATGATTTGGGGGCGGGAGGTTAAAAGTGAGCAGTTCTTC. This chain connects TRBV7-2 to TRBJ2-1; TRBD2 matches at 8 bases. The CDR3 length is 17 residues. Germline CDR1 and CDR2: SGHTA and FQGNSA. V lost 5 bases to trimming and J lost 9 bases; unmatched junction nucleotides: 18.